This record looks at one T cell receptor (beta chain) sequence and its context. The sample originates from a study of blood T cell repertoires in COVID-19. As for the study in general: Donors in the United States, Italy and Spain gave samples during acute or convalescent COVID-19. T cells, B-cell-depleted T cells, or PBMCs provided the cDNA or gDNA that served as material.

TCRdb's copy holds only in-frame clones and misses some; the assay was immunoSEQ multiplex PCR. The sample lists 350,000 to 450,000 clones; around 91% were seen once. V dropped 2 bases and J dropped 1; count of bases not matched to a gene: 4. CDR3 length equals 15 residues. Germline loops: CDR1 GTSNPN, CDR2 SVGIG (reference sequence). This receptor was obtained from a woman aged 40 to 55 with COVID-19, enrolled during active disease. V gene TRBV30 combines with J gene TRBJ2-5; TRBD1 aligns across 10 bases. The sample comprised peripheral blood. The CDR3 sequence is CAWSSTGGSQETQYF. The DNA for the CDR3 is TGTGCCTGGAGTTCGACAGGGGGCTCCCAAGAGACCCAGTACTTC.